The rows below give T cell receptor beta chains drawn from one sample of a study of OX40 agonist ivuxolimab in advanced cancers. Assay used: immunoSEQ multiplex PCR; TCRdb lists only in-frame clones, some missing. The data hold about 82,000 clones, with just over 85% observed a single time. The sequenced sample was CD4+ or CD8+ T cells sorted from blood, obtained in a trial of the OX40 agonist ivuxolimab. The source is an adult with an advanced solid tumor such as melanoma, head and neck, liver or kidney cancer. CDR3s include the opening cysteine and the closing phenylalanine or tryptophan. Each record gives: D gene, J gene, V gene, clone size, CDR3 DNA, CDR3 protein. D genes are given only for firm matches. Clone sizes are given selectively: once, few, many, or a class where the clone is expanded.

>.|TRBJ2-5|TRBV7-8|.
TGTGCCAGCAGTTGGGCCTTACCTCGGACCCAGTACTTC
CASSWALPRTQYF
>TRBD1|TRBJ2-5|TRBV5-1|.
TGCGCCAGCAGCTTGGGGACAGGTGGGGTCCAAGAGACCCAGTACTTC
CASSLGTGGVQETQYF
>.|TRBJ1-5|TRBV6-1|.
TGTGCCAGTTGGTCAGGGGAGGGCAATCAGCCCCAGCATTTT
CASWSGEGNQPQHF
>.|TRBJ1-2|TRBV5-4|.
TGTGCCAGCAGCGAGAATCCTAACTATGGCTACACCTTC
CASSENPNYGYTF
>.|TRBJ2-3|TRBV5-1|.
TGCGCCAGCAGCGGGGACAAACCCACAGATACGCAGTATTTT
CASSGDKPTDTQYF
>TRBD1|TRBJ1-1|TRBV5-1|.
TGCGCCAGCAGCTTGGAGGGACAGGGTTCCGGATCCATGGCTTTCTTT
CASSLEGQGSGSMAFF
>.|TRBJ1-1|TRBV27|.
TGTGCCCCCTCGGAAAGGTGGAAAGTCAACACTGAAGCTTTCTTT
CAPSERWKVNTEAFF
>.|TRBJ1-4|TRBV9|.
TGTGCCAGCAGCCAGACCATGAAAGATGAAAAACTGTTTTTT
CASSQTMKDEKLFF
>TRBD2|TRBJ2-7|TRBV28|.
TGTGCCAGCAGTCCCCCGGGGGGGCACTACGAGCAGTACTTC
CASSPPGGHYEQYF
>.|TRBJ2-2|TRBV4-2|once
TGTGCCAGCAGCCGCGGGACTCGTGACACCGGGGAGCTGTTTTTT
CASSRGTRDTGELFF
>TRBD1|TRBJ1-4|TRBV10-3|.
TGTGCCATCAGTGACCGAACAGGGGGGAATGAAAAACTGTTTTTT
CAISDRTGGNEKLFF
>.|TRBJ2-6|TRBV5-5|.
TGTGCCAGCAGCTTAGATGGACATAGCTCTGGGGCCAACGTCCTGACTTTC
CASSLDGHSSGANVLTF
>.|TRBJ1-3|TRBV30|.
TGTGCCTGGGACACCCGTGTGGGAAACACCATATATTTT
CAWDTRVGNTIYF
>TRBD2|TRBJ2-1|TRBV4-1|.
TGCGCCAGCAGCCAGGGGTTGGGACTAGCGGCGTACAATGAGCAGTTCTTC
CASSQGLGLAAYNEQFF